This TCR beta chain was sequenced during a study of blood T cells in healthy people across ages. Study-level points and caveats: Diversity estimated from one million T cells was considered an underestimate.

A word on this clonotype: No antigen is known for it.

Using a J-beta primer mix together with a sample-barcoded 5' primer, a second PCR was run for about 6 to 12 cycles. Sequencing recovered at least 3 million CDR3-containing paired-end reads from each sample. TCRdb recomputed calls from the 5' RACE reads with MiXCR, one row per CDR3 protein. The repertoire holds around 800,000 distinct CDR3 sequences, with roughly 24% as singletons. These data also featured in a second study, about T cells of mothers and their children.

Sequencing was carried out using blood. The clonotype originates from a boy between 10 and 17 years old in good health.

The CDR3 reads CASSPRGQKEHEQYF. In DNA, the CDR3 is TGTGCCAGCTCACCGCGGGGACAGAAGGAACACGAGCAGTACTTC. The chain employs TRBV18 and TRBJ2-7, with D tentatively TRBD1 (7 bases). Per the germline V gene, CDR1 is KGHSH and CDR2 is LQKENI. The V end lost 3 bases, the J end lost 5 bases, and 17 bases lay between the germline ends. This CDR3 is built from 15 residues.